One and the same sample provided the 29 T cell receptor beta chains below, sequenced in a study of cytomegalovirus exposure and HLA in healthy donors (dated by TCRdb to 2016 to 2017). The library relied on the immunoSEQ multiplex PCR assay. The clones in this table, taken by TCRdb from immuneACCESS, are in-frame only. Not every clone is retained; where verified, under half of the shortfall comes from an unresolved V gene, and the cause of the rest is unknown. The sample includes under 250,000 clones, with roughly 84% observed a single time. The ten largest clonotypes hold 2% of the sample. Sequences were obtained from PBMCs. These receptors were taken from a woman between 18 and 29 years old in good health and CMV-seropositive.

The J gene is TRBJ1-5, the V gene TRBV11-3; D possibly corresponds to TRBD1 (5 bases). The CDR3 contains 16 residues. V lost 5 bases, J lost 3 bases, and 17 bases lay in between. Germline CDR1 is SGHNT and CDR2 is YENEEA. CDR3 coding DNA: TGTGCCAGCAGCCCCCTACCGGGACTGGTCAATCAGCCCCAGCATTTT. The encoded protein is CASSPLPGLVNQPQHF.

V is TRBV6-1 and J is TRBJ1-4, with D tentatively TRBD1 (6 bases). Germline CDR1 MNHNS, CDR2 SASEGT. CDR3 length equals 16 residues. The V end was cut by 6 bases, the J end by 7 bases, with 21 bases between. Written as DNA, the CDR3 is TGTGCCAGCAGCGAATTAGGCGGGGGGCTAGGTGAAAAACTGTTTTTT. Amino acids: CASSELGGGLGEKLFF.

This chain connects TRBV11-2 to TRBJ2-7, with 8 positions matching TRBD2. The junction had 6 bases not matched to a gene; V was cut back by 0 bases and J by 2 bases. From germline, CDR1 is SGHAT and CDR2 FQNNGV. The CDR3 is 16 residues long. The CDR3 DNA sequence: TGTGCCAGCAGCTTAGATCTGGGGACTAGTCCCTACGAGCAGTACTTC. Protein: CASSLDLGTSPYEQYF.

This CDR3 reads CASGFRETQYF. CDR3 bases: TGTGCTAGTGGTTTTAGAGAGACCCAGTACTTC. The chain joins TRBV12-5 to TRBJ2-5; no definite D call. Trimming pared 3 bases from V and 4 bases from J, leaving 3 bases between. This CDR3 has 11 amino acids. Germline V lookup: CDR1 LGHNT, CDR2 FRNRAP.

V and J are TRBV4-1 and TRBJ2-1; 9 bases agree with TRBD1. The J segment lost 0 bases and the V segment lost 2 bases, leaving 8 bases of the junction unmatched. The germline gives CDR1 MGHRA, CDR2 YSYEKL. The CDR3 runs to 18 residues. DNA for the CDR3: TGCGCCAGCAGCCAATCATCCGGGACAGGGAGCTCCTACAATGAGCAGTTCTTC. Its translation: CASSQSSGTGSSYNEQFF.

The chain employs TRBV28 and TRBJ1-2, with D possibly TRBD1 on 5 matching bases. This CDR3 is built from 13 residues. The V end lost 2 bases, the J end lost 8 bases, and 12 bases lay between the germline ends. Per germline, CDR1 MDHEN and CDR2 SYDVKM. The CDR3 sequence: CASSLRGFYGYTF. The CDR3 DNA reads as TGTGCCAGCAGTTTAAGGGGTTTCTACGGCTACACCTTC.

This clone was recorded a few times. The V call is TRBV11-2, the J call TRBJ2-7, with no clear D. Trimming removed 2 bases at V and 6 bases at J, with 11 bases between. The CDR3 totals 13 residues. The germline gives CDR1 SGHAT, CDR2 FQNNGV. The CDR3 bases are TGTGCCAGCAGCTTAAGTAAACTTCGCGAGCAGTACTTC. It translates to CASSLSKLREQYF.

The chain is built from TRBV5-1 and TRBJ1-2; 10 nucleotides align to TRBD1. The V and J ends lost 5 bases and 4 bases, in that order; junction bases with no gene match: 8. Germline CDR1 and CDR2: SGHRS and YFSETQ. This CDR3 comprises 15 residues. The CDR3 region has the DNA TGCGCCAGCAGTTTCGGGACAGGGGTCTCCTATGGCTACACCTTC. This translates into CASSFGTGVSYGYTF.

This clone was observed once. This sequence joins TRBV7-3 and TRBJ2-1, with 7 bases lining up with TRBD2. Germline assignment: CDR1 SGHTA and CDR2 FQGTGA. J was trimmed by 0 bases and V by 2 bases; bases with no gene match: 1. The CDR3 length is 15 residues. The CDR3 bases are TGTGCCAGCAGCTTAGGGAGGGGCTCCTACAATGAGCAGTTCTTC. Protein sequence: CASSLGRGSYNEQFF. Combining the CDR3 with reference TRBV7-3 and TRBJ2-1 gives the whole variable domain GAGVSQTPSNKVTEKGKYVELRCDPISGHTALYWYRQSLGQGPEFLIYFQGTGAADDSGLPNDRFFAVRPEGSVSTLKIQRTERGDSAVYLCASSLGRGSYNEQFFGPGTRLTVL.

V is TRBV5-1 and J is TRBJ1-3, with a tentative D call TRBD1 (5 bases). Trimming stripped 0 bases from V and 4 bases from J, with 11 bases between. Germline V gene sequence: CDR1 SGHRS, CDR2 YFSETQ. This CDR3 is built from 15 residues. The CDR3 here is CASSLGAGRGNTIYF. DNA of the CDR3: TGCGCCAGCAGCTTGGGTGCAGGGCGAGGAAACACCATATATTTT.

A single count supports this clone. The chain is built from TRBV5-1 and TRBJ2-1; TRBD2 matches at 8 bases. With V trimmed by 2 bases and J by 15 bases, 4 bases remained unmatched. Germline CDR1 and CDR2: SGHRS and YFSETQ. The CDR3 consists of 11 residues. The CDR3: CASSFSGKWFF. CDR3 nucleotide sequence: TGCGCCAGCAGCTTTAGCGGGAAGTGGTTCTTC.

The chain joins TRBV10-2 to TRBJ2-3; D might be TRBD2 (6 bases). Germline CDR1 is WSHSY and CDR2 is SAAADI. This CDR3 has 15 residues. The ends were cut back, 7 bases at V and 2 bases at J, with 16 bases in the middle. CDR3 amino acids: CASTPSGHLTDTQYF. Here the CDR3 DNA reads TGCGCCAGCACCCCCAGCGGGCACCTCACAGATACGCAGTATTTT.

This clone has a handful of counts. The rearrangement joins TRBV2 to TRBJ1-5; the D gene is possibly TRBD1 (6 bases). CDR1 and CDR2 from the germline V gene are SNHLY and FYNNEI. The germline V and J ends were trimmed by 2 bases and 4 bases, with 12 bases remaining between them. This CDR3 has 15 amino acids. CDR3 sequence (DNA): TGTGCCAGCAGTGAATTGAGGACAGCGAATCAGCCCCAGCATTTT. It translates to CASSELRTANQPQHF.

The rearrangement joins TRBV4-2 to TRBJ2-7, with no clear D. CDR1 is LGHNA and CDR2 is YNFKEQ in the germline V gene. The CDR3 is 19 amino acids. The ends were cut back, 3 bases at V and 0 bases at J, with 24 bases in the middle. CDR3: CASSHPVRHYPRSSYEQYF. The DNA of the CDR3 is TGTGCCAGCAGCCACCCGGTCCGCCACTACCCCCGTAGCTCCTACGAGCAGTACTTC.

The J gene is TRBJ1-1, the V gene TRBV19, with D perhaps matching TRBD1 (6 bases). Trimming removed 5 bases from V and 3 bases from J, with 16 bases in between. This CDR3 has 15 amino acids. CDR1 and CDR2 (germline): LNHDA, SQIVND (reference sequence). As DNA, the CDR3 is TGTGCCAGTAGTCCAGGCGGGGGGGCGGACACTGAAGCTTTCTTT. This gives the protein CASSPGGGADTEAFF.

V is TRBV14 and J is TRBJ2-7; a weak D match, TRBD2 (5 bases). The CDR3 covers 16 residues. From germline, CDR1 is SGHDN and CDR2 FVKESK. V lost 0 bases, J lost 2 bases, and 14 bases lay in between. CDR3 in amino acids: CASSQEVGLLPYEQYF. CDR3 nucleotides: TGTGCCAGCAGCCAAGAAGTCGGACTTCTTCCCTACGAGCAGTACTTC.

This clone was detected once. The chain uses TRBV27 and TRBJ1-1, with D perhaps matching TRBD1 (6 bases). Germline V gives CDR1 MNHEY, CDR2 SMNVEV (reference sequence). This CDR3 is 15 amino acids long. Trimming left V 4 bases short and J 3 bases short, with 15 bases between. The CDR3 is CASSSGVVSHTEAFF. CDR3 nucleotide sequence: TGTGCCAGCAGTTCAGGGGTCGTAAGTCACACTGAAGCTTTCTTT.

J is TRBJ2-3 and V is TRBV27; tentative D call: TRBD1 (5 bases). The CDR3 spans 17 residues. Trimming took off 5 bases at V and 5 bases at J, with 23 bases between the two ends. Germline V CDR1 and CDR2: MNHEY, SMNVEV (reference sequence). The CDR3 sequence is CASSPLQDAFYRDTQYF. CDR3 nucleotides: TGTGCCAGCAGTCCTCTACAGGACGCCTTTTATAGAGATACGCAGTATTTT.

The V and J genes are TRBV4-1 and TRBJ2-7, with D possibly matching TRBD2 (8 bases). The germline V and J ends were trimmed by 0 bases and 1 base, with 13 bases remaining between them. The CDR3 contains 16 residues. The germline V gene encodes CDR1 MGHRA and CDR2 YSYEKL. The CDR3 nucleotides are TGCGCCAGCAGCCAAGATAGCGGGACAGCATCCTACGAGCAGTACTTC. Its protein product is CASSQDSGTASYEQYF.

The rearrangement joins TRBV28 to TRBJ2-4; TRBD2 agrees at 13 bases. The germline gives CDR1 MDHEN, CDR2 SYDVKM. This CDR3 spans 18 amino acids. The V and J ends lost 2 bases and 1 base, in that order; junction bases with no gene match: 5. The CDR3 is CASSLPGLAGAAKNIQYF. The CDR3 nucleotides read TGTGCCAGCAGTTTACCTGGACTAGCGGGAGCGGCCAAAAACATTCAGTACTTC. The whole variable domain, remainder taken from reference TRBV28 and TRBJ2-4, is DVKVTQSSRYLVKRTGEKVFLECVQDMDHENMFWYRQDPGLGLRLIYFSYDVKMKEKGDIPEGYSVSREKKERFSLILESASTNQTSMYLCASSLPGLAGAAKNIQYFGAGTRLSVL.

The CDR3 region is CASSLKQGSPYEQYF. The CDR3 DNA follows: TGTGCCAGCAGTTTGAAACAGGGAAGTCCCTACGAGCAGTACTTC. This rearrangement joins TRBV27 to TRBJ2-7, with D perhaps matching TRBD1 (6 bases). V was cut by 3 bases and J by 2 bases, with 14 bases left in between. Germline lookup yields CDR1 MNHEY and CDR2 SMNVEV (reference sequence). The CDR3 sequence is 15 residues long.

The chain uses TRBV6-5 and TRBJ2-7, with a possible D match to TRBD1 (6 bases). CDR1 is MNHEY and CDR2 is SVGAGI in the germline V gene. The CDR3 spans 14 residues. V was clipped by 4 bases and J by 1 base, with 11 bases between them. In nucleotides, the CDR3 is TGTGCCAGCAGTTCCAGGACAGAGTCCTACGAGCAGTACTTC. Encoded protein: CASSSRTESYEQYF.

In this sample, this clone turned up once. The rearrangement links TRBV11-2 to TRBJ2-5, with TRBD1 matching 10 bases. CDR1 is SGHAT and CDR2 is FQNNGV in the germline V gene. The CDR3 runs to 15 residues. V lost 2 bases, J lost 7 bases, and 7 bases stayed unmatched. The CDR3 coding sequence is TGTGCCAGCAGCTTAAACCCCGGACAGGGGGGGACCCAGTACTTC. It encodes CASSLNPGQGGTQYF.

The J gene is TRBJ1-4, the V gene TRBV7-9; D is uncertain. Per germline, CDR1 SEHNR and CDR2 FQNEAQ (reference sequence). V was trimmed by 2 bases and J by 5 bases, leaving 15 bases between them. The CDR3 consists of 16 residues. As DNA, the CDR3 is TGTGCCAGCAGCTTATTGCCAGTCAGCGTCAATGAAAAACTGTTTTTT. This translates into CASSLLPVSVNEKLFF. The variable domain in full, with the rest retrieved from reference TRBV7-9 and TRBJ1-4, is DTGVSQNPRHKITKRGQNVTFRCDPISEHNRLYWYRQTLGQGPEFLTYFQNEAQLEKSRLLSDRFSAERPKGSFSTLEIQRTEQGDSAMYLCASSLLPVSVNEKLFFGSGTQLSVL.

This clone was recorded a few times. The rearrangement links TRBV19 to TRBJ2-5, with a tentative D call TRBD1 (6 bases). The length of the CDR3 is 15 residues. V lost 6 bases, J lost 2 bases, and 16 bases lay in between. Germline-derived CDR1 and CDR2 are LNHDA and SQIVND (reference sequence). DNA for the CDR3: TGTGCCAGTAGCTTCGCCTTCAGGGGACAAGAGACCCAGTACTTC. This gives the protein CASSFAFRGQETQYF.

This rearrangement joins TRBV11-2 to TRBJ1-1, with 7 positions matching TRBD1. Germline-derived CDR1 and CDR2 are SGHAT and FQNNGV. V lost 9 bases, J lost 7 bases, and 14 bases stayed unmatched. The CDR3 runs 14 residues. CDR3 sequence reads: CASKTTGATSEAFF. CDR3 coding DNA: TGTGCCAGTAAGACTACAGGGGCAACCAGTGAAGCTTTCTTT. Looking up the rest from reference TRBV11-2 and TRBJ1-1 gives the full variable domain: EAGVAQSPRYKIIEKRQSVAFWCNPISGHATLYWYQQILGQGPKLLIQFQNNGVVDDSQLPKDRFSAERLKGVDSTLKIQPAKLEDSAVYLCASKTTGATSEAFFGQGTRLTVV.

This sequence joins TRBV30 and TRBJ1-5, with a tentative D call TRBD1 (5 bases). The V gene's germline CDR1 is GTSNPN and CDR2 SVGIG (reference sequence). The germline V and J ends were trimmed by 4 bases and 1 base, with 8 bases remaining between them. The length of the CDR3 is 13 residues. CDR3 region: CAWKGMSNQPQHF. In DNA, the CDR3 is TGTGCCTGGAAGGGGATGAGCAATCAGCCCCAGCATTTT.

This chain uses TRBV4-1 with TRBJ1-5; D remains ambiguous. Germline CDR1 MGHRA, CDR2 YSYEKL. CDR3 length: 14 residues. Trimming shortened V by 6 bases and J by 3 bases, and 12 bases separated the two germline ends. The CDR3 loop reads CASSSEGINQPQHF. CDR3 nucleotides: TGCGCCAGCAGTAGTGAGGGCATCAATCAGCCCCAGCATTTT.

The genes are TRBV27 and TRBJ1-1; the match to TRBD1 covers 8 bases. Germline V CDR1 and CDR2: MNHEY, SMNVEV (reference sequence). The CDR3 is 16 amino acids. V was pared by 5 bases and J by 2 bases, with 10 bases of the junction left unmatched. In nucleotides, the CDR3 is TGTGCCAGCAGTCCGAGACAGGGGACGCACAACACTGAAGCTTTCTTT. Its translation: CASSPRQGTHNTEAFF.